These 20 T cell receptor beta chains came from one sample sequenced in a study of T cells in Graves' hyperthyroidism and ophthalmopathy. TCR beta CDR3 region amplification was performed from RNA transcripts. HTBI primers were the set used in a first-round RT-PCR of the TCR CDR3. MiXCR, applied by TCRdb to the multiplex PCR reads, yields one record per CDR3 protein. The data contain 500,000 to 750,000 distinct CDR3 sequences, approximately 14% of them singletons. The sequencing input was blood. The source is a woman aged 30 to 39 with Graves' hyperthyroidism.

This clonotype has only a few counts. This rearrangement joins TRBV5-1 to TRBJ2-2, with 9 bases that match TRBD2. The CDR3 contains 19 residues. Germline CDR1 is SGHRS and CDR2 is YFSETQ. J was trimmed by 0 bases and V by 0 bases; bases with no gene match: 9. CDR3 nucleotides: TGCGCCAGCAGCTTGGCCGAGGTGGTAGCGGGAGCGAACACCGGGGAGCTGTTTTTT. As protein: CASSLAEVVAGANTGELFF.

This clonotype was detected ten times or more. The chain employs TRBV5-1 and TRBJ2-4; D possibly corresponds to TRBD1 (6 bases). The germline V and J ends were trimmed by 1 base and 4 bases, with 15 bases remaining between them. This CDR3 is 16 amino acids long. Looked up from germline, CDR1 is SGHRS and CDR2 is YFSETQ. CDR3 sequence reads: CASSLSTGTIKNIQYF. The CDR3 DNA reads as TGCGCCAGCAGCTTGAGTACAGGGACAATTAAAAACATTCAGTACTTC. Full variable domain (outside the CDR3, taken from reference TRBV5-1 and TRBJ2-4): KAGVTQTPRYLIKTRGQQVTLSCSPISGHRSVSWYQQTPGQGLQFLFEYFSETQRNKGNFPGRFSGRQFSNSRSEMNVSTLELGDSALYLCASSLSTGTIKNIQYFGAGTRLSVL.

This clonotype was observed a handful of times. A single base separates this from a much larger clone, so it may be a read error. This chain links TRBV20-1 with TRBJ2-3; TRBD2 matches at 10 bases. Germline CDR1 DFQATT, CDR2 SNEGSKA (reference sequence). The CDR3 length is 15 residues. CDR3 amino acids: CAHSPLAGVPDTQYF. The CDR3 bases are TGCGCTCACAGCCCCCTAGCGGGAGTCCCAGATACGCAGTATTTT.

This clonotype was picked up a small number of times. This chain joins TRBV20-1 and TRBJ1-5; maybe TRBD1 (5 bases). The V gene's germline CDR1 is DFQATT and CDR2 SNEGSKA (reference sequence). The CDR3 is 16 amino acids. Trimming shortened V by 0 bases and J by 4 bases, and 16 bases separated the two germline ends. CDR3 loop: CSARDLWGLGNQPQHF. CDR3 DNA: TGCAGTGCTAGAGACCTTTGGGGGTTGGGAAATCAGCCCCAGCATTTT.

The table lists this clonotype with many counts. The chain combines TRBV20-1 with TRBJ2-1, with 7 positions matching TRBD1. Per the germline V gene, CDR1 is DFQATT and CDR2 is SNEGSKA (reference sequence). The V segment lost 3 bases and the J segment 4 bases; nucleotides outside the gene matches: 6. The CDR3 is 14 residues long. For the CDR3, the DNA is TGCAGTGCTAGTGACCGACAGGGATACAATGAGCAGTTCTTC. Translation gives CSASDRQGYNEQFF.

This clonotype was detected ten times or more. The V gene is TRBV14, the J gene TRBJ2-4; 7 bases map to TRBD1. Germline V lookup: CDR1 SGHDN, CDR2 FVKESK. CDR3 length equals 14 residues. Trimming cost V 4 bases and J 4 bases; bases outside gene matches: 4. As DNA, the CDR3 is TGTGCCAGCAGCCGACCGGGACAGAAAAACATTCAGTACTTC. Its translation is CASSRPGQKNIQYF.

This rearrangement joins TRBV7-9 to TRBJ1-6; D unclear. The CDR3 sequence is 15 residues long. Germline values: CDR1 SEHNR, CDR2 FQNEAQ (reference sequence). Trimming took 0 bases from V and 5 from J, leaving 8 bases between them. CDR3 coding DNA: TGTGCCAGCAGCTTAGCGGGCAGGAATAATTCACCCCTCCACTTT. It yields the protein CASSLAGRNNSPLHF.

This clonotype was counted between two and nine times. The chain combines TRBV27 with TRBJ1-5, with D unclear. This CDR3 comprises 15 residues. The V end lost 6 bases, the J end lost 6 bases, and 18 bases lay between the germline ends. Germline V gene lookup returns CDR1 MNHEY and CDR2 SMNVEV (reference sequence). The CDR3 is CASSPTSRAGQPQHF. In DNA, the CDR3 is TGTGCCAGCAGCCCGACATCTCGGGCTGGTCAGCCCCAGCATTTT.

This clonotype was observed many times. The V gene is TRBV6-5, the J gene TRBJ1-5, with D uncertain. Trimming pared 0 bases from V and 12 bases from J, leaving 12 bases between. CDR1 MNHEY and CDR2 SVGAGI come from the germline V gene. This CDR3 spans 13 amino acids. The CDR3 bases are TGTGCCAGCAGTTACTCGAAGTGGGCGGGCCAGCATTTT. Translating it yields CASSYSKWAGQHF.

V usage is TRBV9 and J usage is TRBJ2-1, with unresolved D. CDR3 length equals 13 residues. Germline V gene data show CDR1 as SGDLS and CDR2 as YYNGEE. Trimming removed 3 bases at V and 8 bases at J, with 12 bases between. The chain's CDR3 is CASSGTSEYEQFF. CDR3 in DNA: TGTGCCAGCAGCGGGACGTCAGAGTATGAGCAGTTCTTC.

At least ten counts were recorded for this clonotype. The V and J genes are TRBV20-1 and TRBJ1-1; D is possibly TRBD1 (6 bases). V lost 3 bases and J lost 6, with 17 bases in between. Germline V gene sequence: CDR1 DFQATT, CDR2 SNEGSKA (reference sequence). CDR3 length: 14 residues. The chain's CDR3 is CSASSDQGFAEAFF. As DNA, the CDR3 is TGCAGTGCTAGTTCGGACCAGGGGTTCGCTGAAGCTTTCTTT.

This clonotype was counted between two and nine times. The chain links TRBV6-1 to TRBJ2-3; TRBD2 matches 10 bases. The ends lost 5 bases at V and 5 bases at J; junction bases unmatched: 10. The CDR3 sequence is 16 residues long. Looked up from germline, CDR1 is MNHNS and CDR2 is SASEGT. CDR3 sequence reads: CASSTRLAGDIDTQYF. The CDR3 coding sequence is TGTGCCAGCAGTACCCGGCTAGCGGGAGACATAGATACGCAGTATTTT.

The chain employs TRBV19 and TRBJ2-7; 15 bases align to TRBD2. V lost 9 bases, J lost 4 bases, and 28 bases stayed unmatched. The length of the CDR3 is 22 residues. In germline, CDR1 is LNHDA, CDR2 SQIVND (reference sequence). CDR3 in amino acids: CASHFTATDDWTSGRVGYEQYF. CDR3 coding DNA: TGTGCCAGCCACTTTACAGCGACCGATGACTGGACTAGCGGGAGGGTGGGATACGAGCAGTACTTC.

This chain links TRBV9 with TRBJ2-7; the match to TRBD2 covers 15 bases. The CDR3 consists of 19 residues. V shed 3 bases and J 2 bases; nucleotides not matched to a gene: 12. Germline assignment: CDR1 SGDLS and CDR2 YYNGEE. The CDR3 spells CASSGSPGLAGGKPYEQYF. DNA for the CDR3: TGTGCCAGCAGCGGAAGCCCCGGACTAGCGGGAGGGAAGCCCTACGAGCAGTACTTC.

At least ten counts were recorded for this clonotype. The rearrangement joins TRBV2 to TRBJ2-5; the D gene could be TRBD1 or TRBD2 (5 bases each). V shed 4 bases and J shed 1 base, with 13 bases lying between them. This CDR3 is 15 amino acids long. CDR1 and CDR2 (germline): SNHLY, FYNNEI. The CDR3: CASSAASGGQETQYF. CDR3 DNA sequence: TGTGCCAGCAGTGCTGCCAGTGGGGGCCAAGAGACCCAGTACTTC.

The gene calls are TRBV19 and TRBJ2-5; D is ambiguous. Trimming left V 5 bases short and J 3 bases short, with 16 bases between. The CDR3 spans 15 residues. Germline values: CDR1 LNHDA, CDR2 SQIVND (reference sequence). In DNA form, the CDR3 reads TGTGCCAGTAGTTTGGGATTCGGTCGGGAAGAGACCCAGTACTTC. This encodes CASSLGFGREETQYF.

Many counts were recorded for this clonotype. V usage is TRBV4-1 and J usage is TRBJ2-5; 11 bases match TRBD1. From germline, CDR1 is MGHRA and CDR2 YSYEKL. The CDR3 is 17 residues long. The ends lost 4 bases at V and 3 bases at J; junction bases unmatched: 10. This CDR3 reads CASSRRGQGDQKETQYF. For the CDR3, the DNA is TGCGCCAGCAGCCGAAGGGGACAGGGGGACCAAAAAGAGACCCAGTACTTC.

This clonotype was recorded a few times. V gene TRBV6-5 combines with J gene TRBJ1-5; 11 nucleotides align to TRBD1. CDR3 size: 15 residues. Germline CDR1 is MNHEY and CDR2 is SVGAGI. J lost 5 bases, V lost 2 bases, and 2 bases had no gene match. The CDR3 is CASSYGGQGDQPQHF. In DNA form, the CDR3 reads TGTGCCAGCAGTTACGGGGGACAGGGGGATCAGCCCCAGCATTTT.

This clonotype appeared many times. The gene calls are TRBV3-1 and TRBJ2-1; D is unresolved. The germline V gene has CDR1 LGHDT and CDR2 YNNKEL (reference sequence). CDR3 length: 15 amino acids. Trimming took 0 bases from V and 8 from J, leaving 14 bases between them. The CDR3 DNA follows: TGTGCCAGCAGCCAAGACTCCGTGGCGTCCCATGAGCAGTTCTTC. This translates into CASSQDSVASHEQFF.

This clonotype was seen many times. This chain joins TRBV28 and TRBJ2-5; D call uncertain. In germline, CDR1 is MDHEN, CDR2 SYDVKM. CDR3 length equals 11 residues. Trimming pared 6 bases from V and 5 bases from J, leaving 7 bases between. The DNA for the CDR3 is TGTGCCAGCAGATCTCGGGAGACCCAGTACTTC. Its translation is CASRSRETQYF.